Presented here are 9 T cell receptor beta chains from one specimen sequenced in a study of blood T cell repertoires in COVID-19. Using immunoSEQ multiplex PCR, the repertoire was profiled, and TCRdb retains in-frame clones only, with some absent. This sample carries fewer than 350,000 clones, approximately 91% of them seen once, and the ten largest clones take 9.5%. The sample comprised PBMCs or T cells enriched from blood (not recorded which). The receptors shown here come from a woman between 40 and 50 years old who had recovered from COVID-19.

V and J are TRBV19 and TRBJ2-2; 7 bases are a match to TRBD2. With 0 bases clipped from V and 5 bases from J, the junction kept 9 bases outside the gene matches. This CDR3 has 17 amino acids. Per the germline V gene, CDR1 is LNHDA and CDR2 is SQIVND (reference sequence). The CDR3 is CASSIDPGGVRTGELFF. The CDR3 DNA is TGTGCCAGTAGTATAGACCCGGGGGGAGTCAGGACCGGGGAGCTGTTTTTT.

The chain has TRBV5-1 and TRBJ2-1; 14 bases are shared with TRBD2. Germline V gene sequence: CDR1 SGHRS, CDR2 YFSETQ. V lost 1 base to trimming and J lost 0 bases; unmatched junction nucleotides: 15. The CDR3 is 22 residues long. In DNA form, the CDR3 reads TGCGCCAGCAGCTTGAGACCCCGGACTAGCGGGAGGAGGAGGGCCTCCTACAATGAGCAGTTCTTC. Protein: CASSLRPRTSGRRRASYNEQFF. The complete variable domain, with remaining parts taken from reference TRBV5-1 and TRBJ2-1, reads KAGVTQTPRYLIKTRGQQVTLSCSPISGHRSVSWYQQTPGQGLQFLFEYFSETQRNKGNFPGRFSGRQFSNSRSEMNVSTLELGDSALYLCASSLRPRTSGRRRASYNEQFFGPGTRLTVL.

The gene calls are TRBV24-1 and TRBJ2-2, with TRBD1 matching 7 bases. Germline-derived CDR1 and CDR2 are KGHDR and SFDVKD. V lost 1 base to trimming and J lost 4 bases; unmatched junction nucleotides: 5. This CDR3 is built from 16 residues. The CDR3 nucleotides are TGTGCCACCAGTGATTTAGGGACAGTAAGCACCGGGGAGCTGTTTTTT. This translates into CATSDLGTVSTGELFF.

The chain combines TRBV28 with TRBJ2-7; a possible D gene is TRBD1 (5 bases). Looked up from germline, CDR1 is MDHEN and CDR2 is SYDVKM. The CDR3 extends over 17 amino acids. Trimming removed 7 bases from V and 0 bases from J, with 22 bases in between. CDR3: CASIPLGDSGPSYEQYF. Written as DNA, the CDR3 is TGTGCCAGCATCCCCTTGGGTGACAGTGGACCCTCCTACGAGCAGTACTTC. Variable domain in full (rest from reference TRBV28 and TRBJ2-7): DVKVTQSSRYLVKRTGEKVFLECVQDMDHENMFWYRQDPGLGLRLIYFSYDVKMKEKGDIPEGYSVSREKKERFSLILESASTNQTSMYLCASIPLGDSGPSYEQYFGPGTRLTVT.

This clone turned up a few times. V usage is TRBV11-2 and J usage is TRBJ1-5, with TRBD1 as a possible D gene (6 bases). Germline loops: CDR1 SGHAT, CDR2 FQNNGV. The CDR3 consists of 15 residues. V lost 1 base and J 7 bases, leaving 14 bases between the germline ends. CDR3 sequence reads: CASSLVGGVGQPQHF. CDR3 sequence (DNA): TGTGCCAGCAGCTTAGTAGGGGGAGTGGGCCAGCCCCAGCATTTT.

This clone appeared once. The chain employs TRBV19 and TRBJ1-2; 7 bases are shared with TRBD1. This CDR3 spans 16 amino acids. Germline V gene sequence: CDR1 LNHDA, CDR2 SQIVND (reference sequence). The J segment lost 3 bases and the V segment lost 4 bases, leaving 11 bases of the junction unmatched. CDR3 nucleotides: TGTGCCAGTAGTAGCGGGACAGCTTGGGAATACTATGGCTACACCTTC. Its translation is CASSSGTAWEYYGYTF.

The rearrangement joins TRBV28 to TRBJ1-5, with D possibly being TRBD1 (5 bases). CDR1 is MDHEN, CDR2 SYDVKM, per germline. Trimming shortened V by 6 bases and J by 2 bases, and 8 bases separated the two germline ends. This CDR3 spans 13 amino acids. The CDR3 DNA follows: TGTGCCAGCAGGTGGGGGGGCAATCAGCCCCAGCATTTT. This encodes CASRWGGNQPQHF.

The V and J genes are TRBV29-1 and TRBJ2-6, with D possibly being TRBD1 (6 bases). CDR1 is SQVTM and CDR2 is ANQGSEA in the germline V gene. The CDR3 has 13 amino acids. CDR3 in amino acids: CSGHFSGANVLTF. In DNA form, the CDR3 reads TGCTCGGGACATTTCTCTGGGGCCAACGTCCTGACTTTC.

The CDR3 reads CASSRAWVRETQYF. CDR3 nucleotides: TGTGCCAGCAGCCGTGCGTGGGTGCGGGAGACCCAGTACTTC. The V and J genes are TRBV28 and TRBJ2-5; D is unresolved. Between the trimmed V and J ends, which lost 6 bases and 5 bases, there was a span of 16 bases. From germline, CDR1 is MDHEN and CDR2 SYDVKM. This CDR3 is 14 amino acids long. The variable domain in full, with the rest retrieved from reference TRBV28 and TRBJ2-5, is DVKVTQSSRYLVKRTGEKVFLECVQDMDHENMFWYRQDPGLGLRLIYFSYDVKMKEKGDIPEGYSVSREKKERFSLILESASTNQTSMYLCASSRAWVRETQYFGPGTRLLVL.